This T cell receptor (beta chain) was found in a study of T cells in Graves' hyperthyroidism and ophthalmopathy (dated by TCRdb to 2018 to 2020). With respect to the entire study: Peripheral blood was sampled at the time of initial diagnosis, prior to any treatment. To identify TCR V-J signatures that set the groups apart, the researchers used a discovery cohort of about a hundred patients, made up of roughly 45 with Graves' ophthalmopathy and some 60 with stable Graves' hyperthyroidism. Whether ophthalmopathy could be predicted prospectively was tested in an independent validation cohort made up of some 20 hyperthyroidism patients plus 17 patients who later progressed to ophthalmopathy. The 75 to 100 discovery patients were randomly divided into training and test sets at a 7:3 ratio. The study also compared thyroid tissue and blood T-cell repertoires from five or six Graves' hyperthyroidism patients. After sampling, hyperthyroidism patients received methimazole starting at 30 mg daily, and ophthalmopathy patients received high-dose intravenous methylprednisolone. TCR Vbeta CDR3 sequencing of roughly 140 peripheral blood samples (43 ophthalmopathy, about 75 hyperthyroidism and around 17 progressor patients) is reported in the paper. General findings and caveats noted by the study authors: Most expanded thyroid clonotypes (frequency above 0.001) were also detected in blood, suggesting blood repertoires may reflect thyroid immune responses. No statistical method was used to fix the sample size in advance, and group allocation was not hidden from the investigators. In validation, progression to ophthalmopathy was predicted by the model with 65% to 71% sensitivity and around 75% specificity, a median of around 5.9 months before onset. Ophthalmopathy was separated from stable hyperthyroidism by a 13 V-J signature model, with over 85% sensitivity and approximately 81% specificity obtained in cross-validation and 80%/75% obtained in testing.

Amplification of TCR beta CDR3 regions was carried out from RNA transcripts. The first round of RT-PCR for the TCR CDR3 was performed with the HTBI primer set and the Qiagen OneStep RT-PCR kit. The libraries were constructed in a second round of multiplex PCR and then size-selected and purified. Libraries were sequenced paired-end with 100 bp reads on an Illumina HiSeq2000. The study's processing was this. SOAPnuke was used to process the raw data, with reads discarded if the reads contained adapters or uncalled bases, had a mean Phred below 15, or lacked an exact constant-primer or identifier match. COPE v1.2.5 was used to merge high-quality paired reads, and clonotypes were defined as unique nucleotide sequences. Clonotypes were aligned to IMGT TRBV, TRBD and TRBJ reference segments using MiTCR v1.1. Analysis was restricted to V-J combinations with a frequency above 0.0001, which covered roughly 99% of repertoires. The TCS score was defined as the ratio of F50 (clonal expansion) to E x V (chaos), calculated using BLOSUM62-based TCRdist between CDR3 peptides within each V-J. Welch's t-statistics and random forest reduced fewer than 600 V-J features to around 14, which were used in a naive Bayes classifier (R e1071). Through fastp at Q25 and MiXCR, TCRdb rebuilt clones from the public reads, retaining in-frame beta chains. Every entry covers one CDR3 protein and lists the most common genes and DNA from its rows. What appears here as the V and J calls and clone size reflects TCRdb's work, not the paper's. In this sample the table shows hundreds of thousands of distinct CDR3 sequences, around 15% of which occur a single time. Approximately 10% of the sample lies in the top ten.

A patient counted as having stable Graves' hyperthyroidism if no progression to ophthalmopathy occurred over 18 months of follow-up. Hyperthyroidism patients were newly diagnosed, had a disease duration of under 2 months, and were aged 18 to 65 years. Any patient with an uncontrolled infection, another autoimmune disease, pregnancy or lactation was excluded. Diagnoses were established on the basis of clinical symptoms, serum thyroxine and TRAb, thyroid ultrasound, and orbital computed tomography. Ficoll-Paque density gradient centrifugation was used to isolate PBMCs from 8 to 10 ml of fresh peripheral blood. Total RNA was extracted with Trizol reagent, and quality was checked on an Agilent 2100 Bioanalyzer. Measured from the cysteine to the phenylalanine, the CDR3 is 13 residues long. Only CDR3 DNA is held: 39 bases, read in frame from base 1. Trimming removed 6 bases from V and 8 bases from J; the gene matches leave 8 bases unexplained. Via the germline V gene (reference sequence), CDR1 is DFQATT and CDR2 SNEGSKA.

In regard to this clonotype: Its antigen has not been determined. Qualities for individual bases were not recorded, and no much larger clone is one base off.

This TCR was sampled from a woman under 30 with Graves' hyperthyroidism. What was sequenced was blood. The V and J segments used are TRBV20-1 and TRBJ2-7; 12 bases in between match TRBD1. CDR3 sequence: CSAIPGQGAQQYF. The DNA sequence is TGCAGTGCGATACCGGGACAGGGGGCGCAGCAGTACTTC.